This TCR beta chain was observed in a study of beta chain features in type 1 diabetes (dated by TCRdb to the late 2010s). About the study as a whole: Mean age, gender distribution, total cell number and subset yield were not different between patients and healthy donors. A total of 90 million to 120 million sorted cells were examined across all samples, and a strong correlation was observed between cell number per subset and RNA yield. The study compared the TCRB repertoires of sorted circulating CD4+ T cell subsets in recently diagnosed type 1 diabetes patients with those in matched healthy donors. Whereas all 30 or so donors provided naive and central memory subsets, regulatory and stem cell-like memory subsets were isolated from just 8 patients and roughly eight healthy donors.

This clone was detected only a few times. No antigen is known for it. There are no base qualities to consult, and no much larger clone falls within one base. Findings and caveats that apply to the study as a whole: PCR may preferentially amplify shorter templates, but because patient and control samples were amplified and corrected together, any resulting skew would affect both groups equally. HLA sub-analyses involved small numbers of individuals, so any influence of HLA type on TCRB rearrangement remained unresolved. A moderate but significant shortening of TCRB CDR3 length was observed in type 1 diabetes patients in all four CD4+ subsets. Naive, central memory and regulatory TCRB repertoires appeared to be more alike among patients than among healthy donors. At VDJ recombination sites, type 1 diabetes patients had fewer insertions and more deleted nucleotides, which implies abnormalities in thymic rearrangement. Because cDNA rather than genomic DNA was sequenced, highly expressing activated cells could have been over-represented, although no difference in activation and CD3 levels was found between groups.

A single peripheral blood draw of roughly 0.11 L on average was collected from each donor into heparinised tubes. A BD FACSAria II was used to sort naive, central memory, regulatory and stem cell-like memory CD4+ T cells with a panel that included CD45RO, CCR7, CD25, CD127, CD95 and CD27. Purity was above 95% for every sorted population. PBMCs were separated immediately by Lymphoprep density gradient centrifugation and were stained directly, without being cultured. Samples were stained and sorted in pairs, with one healthy donor and one patient per experiment, so that batch effects were minimized. The entire isolated RNA was reverse transcribed using the High Capacity cDNA Reverse Transcription Kit, and thus expressed TCRB transcripts were sequenced. Naive, central memory and regulatory T cell samples underwent deep immunoSEQ sequencing, averaging around 4 million total reads per sample. Sorted cells were lysed in RLT buffer, and RNA was extracted using DNase-treated RNeasy Micro or Mini kits according to cell number. Each cell subset was processed separately to prevent cross-contamination, with patient and healthy donor samples processed together. The immunoSEQ multiplex PCR was used to amplify TCRB sequences from cDNA, generating 87-bp fragments that spanned the CDR3 region. The amplicons were sequenced using the Illumina HiSeq platform. In the source study's methods: Synthetic template baselines were used to correct PCR bias computationally, reads within Hamming distance 2 were collapsed, and singletons that could not be merged were discarded. Reads were aligned to IMGT to assign V, D and J genes, CDR3 length, and insertions or deletions at six rearrangement sites. Within each subset, clonotype counts were normalized to sorted cell number, after which true diversity and Gini coefficients were computed with the tcR R package. The overlap coefficient, calculated on TCRB nucleotide sequences, was used to measure repertoire sharing. As a proxy for the pre-selection repertoire, out-of-frame TCRB sequences from naive cells were analyzed. As stored in TCRdb, this immuneACCESS dataset retains in-frame rearrangements with V and J assigned. A fraction of the clones does not appear; measured against another copy, unresolved V genes explain less than half of the discrepancy, and the remainder lacks a known reason. V and J calls and clone size are as listed in that table; D and trimming were resolved from the DNA. The sample table holds around 260,000 clones, of which around 20% were seen once. 0.028% of the sample is taken by the ten largest.

The CDR3 goes from the cysteine to the phenylalanine over 14 residues. The only DNA kept is the CDR3, 42 bases in frame from the first base. V gives up 5 bases and J gives up 9 bases, and the segment between their germline ends measures 17 bases. The germline V gene (reference sequence) specifies LNHDA as CDR1 and SQIVND as CDR2. This receptor was obtained from a woman in her thirties or forties with type 1 diabetes. What was sequenced was naive CD4+ T cells from blood. The intended sense of this specimen's cell subset or site label: true naive CD4+ T cells. This sequence uses TRBV19 and TRBJ1-5; tentative D gene TRBD1, with 6 bases matching. The DNA sequence reads TGTGCCAGTAGTCCAGGACAGTCGGTCGGGCCCCAGCATTTT. It encodes CASSPGQSVGPQHF.